The 9 T cell receptor beta chains reported below all come from one sample, sequenced in a study of OX40 agonist ivuxolimab in advanced cancers. Assay used: immunoSEQ multiplex PCR; TCRdb lists only in-frame clones, some missing. The sample includes several thousand clones, roughly 93% of them seen just once. The source material was CD4+ or CD8+ T cells sorted from blood, sampled in a trial of the OX40 agonist ivuxolimab. Every receptor here comes from an adult with an advanced solid tumor such as melanoma, head and neck, liver or kidney cancer.

The rearrangement joins TRBV19 to TRBJ2-5; 7 bases are a match to TRBD1. The CDR3 has 16 residues. Germline CDR1 and CDR2: LNHDA and SQIVND (reference sequence). With V trimmed by 3 bases and J by 2 bases, 9 bases remained unmatched. CDR3 region: CASSIGLRRGQETQYF. The CDR3 bases are TGTGCCAGTAGTATTGGTCTTCGCAGGGGGCAAGAGACCCAGTACTTC.

V and J are TRBV7-9 and TRBJ2-3; unclear D gene. Germline V gives CDR1 SEHNR, CDR2 FQNEAQ (reference sequence). This CDR3 comprises 14 residues. V was shortened by 6 bases and J by 0 bases, with 10 bases between the two germline ends. The CDR3 spells CASSRLSSTDTQYF. The CDR3 nucleotides are TGTGCCAGCAGTCGATTATCTAGCACAGATACGCAGTATTTT.

J is TRBJ2-2 and V is TRBV4-2; 12 bases are a match to TRBD2. CDR1 and CDR2 from the germline V gene are LGHNA and YNFKEQ. V lost 4 bases and J lost 4; bases outside the gene matches: 4. CDR3 length equals 16 residues. Here the CDR3 DNA reads TGTGCCAGCAGCCGAGGACTAGCGGGGTTCACCGGGGAGCTGTTTTTT. Protein product: CASSRGLAGFTGELFF.

The gene calls are TRBV5-4 and TRBJ2-2; D is undetermined. The CDR3 loop spans 13 amino acids. Germline-derived CDR1 and CDR2 are SGHNT and YYREEE (reference sequence). Trimming removed 0 bases from V and 5 bases from J, with 5 bases in between. The CDR3 nucleotides read TGTGCCAGCAGCTTGGGGGGAACCGGGGAGCTGTTTTTT. Translated, it gives CASSLGGTGELFF.

The chain combines TRBV11-3 with TRBJ2-2, with 13 bases lining up with TRBD2. This CDR3 has 17 residues. V gave up 1 base and J gave up 7 bases; unmatched junction bases: 6. The V gene's germline CDR1 is SGHNT and CDR2 YENEEA. The CDR3 sequence is CASSLGLAGGKVGELFF. CDR3 bases: TGTGCCAGCAGCTTAGGACTAGCGGGAGGAAAAGTCGGGGAGCTGTTTTTT.

V is TRBV9 and J is TRBJ1-1; possible D gene TRBD1, 5 bases. Germline CDR1 reads SGDLS; CDR2 reads YYNGEE. This CDR3 spans 15 amino acids. The V end was cut by 4 bases, the J end by 5 bases, with 18 bases between. In nucleotides, the CDR3 is TGTGCCAGCAGCCCAAACGATCGGGGCGGGACTGAAGCTTTCTTT. Translation: CASSPNDRGGTEAFF.

The V gene is TRBV5-3, the J gene TRBJ2-7; TRBD1 matches at 7 bases. TRBV5-3 is an ORF; its function is uncertain. CDR3 length: 11 amino acids. V trimming: 3 bases; J trimming: 7 bases; junction bases outside the gene matches: 1. CDR3 region: CARSSDREQYF. For the CDR3, the DNA is TGTGCCAGAAGCTCGGACAGGGAGCAGTACTTC.

The chain employs TRBV6-1 and TRBJ1-4; 9 positions agree with TRBD1. The J segment lost 7 bases and the V segment lost 5 bases, leaving 8 bases of the junction unmatched. Germline V CDR1 and CDR2: MNHNS, SASEGT. This CDR3 comprises 15 residues. CDR3 in amino acids: CASSPPGTGSEKLFF. The CDR3 region has the DNA TGTGCCAGCAGTCCCCCCGGGACAGGGAGTGAAAAACTGTTTTTT.

V usage is TRBV28 and J usage is TRBJ1-2, with 10 bases matching TRBD1. The CDR3 runs 16 residues. With V trimmed by 3 bases and J by 7 bases, 11 bases remained unmatched. The germline CDR1 and CDR2 sequences are MDHEN and SYDVKM. The CDR3 is CASSFRRTGGLGGYTF. CDR3 nucleotide sequence: TGTGCCAGCAGTTTCCGGCGGACAGGGGGTTTGGGTGGCTACACCTTC.